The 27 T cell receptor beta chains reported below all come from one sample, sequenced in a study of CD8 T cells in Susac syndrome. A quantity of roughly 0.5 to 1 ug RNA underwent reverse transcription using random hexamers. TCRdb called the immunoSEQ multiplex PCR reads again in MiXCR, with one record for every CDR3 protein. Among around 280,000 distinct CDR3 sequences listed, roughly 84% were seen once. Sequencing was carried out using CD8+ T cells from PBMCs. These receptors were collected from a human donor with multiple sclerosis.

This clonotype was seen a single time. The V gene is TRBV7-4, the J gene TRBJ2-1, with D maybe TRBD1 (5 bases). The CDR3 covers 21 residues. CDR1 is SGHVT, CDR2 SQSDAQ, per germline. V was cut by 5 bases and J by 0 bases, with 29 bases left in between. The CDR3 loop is CASSRNQSPDGAKSSYNEQFF. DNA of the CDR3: TGTGCCAGCAGCCGAAACCAATCACCAGATGGGGCGAAGAGCTCCTACAATGAGCAGTTCTTC.

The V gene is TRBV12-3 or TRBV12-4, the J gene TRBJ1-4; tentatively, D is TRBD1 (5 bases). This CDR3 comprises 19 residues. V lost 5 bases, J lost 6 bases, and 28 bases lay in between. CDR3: CASSPRRGREPLGDEKLFF. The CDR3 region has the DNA TGTGCCAGCAGTCCGAGGAGGGGCAGGGAACCTTTGGGGGATGAAAAACTGTTTTTT.

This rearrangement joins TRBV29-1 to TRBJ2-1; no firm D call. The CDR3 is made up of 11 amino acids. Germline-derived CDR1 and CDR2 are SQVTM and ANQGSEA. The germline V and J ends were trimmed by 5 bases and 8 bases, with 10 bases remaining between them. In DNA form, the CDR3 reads TGCAGCGTTCAAGCTAACCATGAGCAGTTCTTC. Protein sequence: CSVQANHEQFF.

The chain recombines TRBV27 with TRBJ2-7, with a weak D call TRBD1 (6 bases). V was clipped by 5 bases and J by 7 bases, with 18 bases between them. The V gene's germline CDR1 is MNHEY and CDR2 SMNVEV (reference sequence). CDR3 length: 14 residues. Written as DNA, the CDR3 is TGTGCCAGCAGTATCTCCTCGGGACAAAGGGAGCAGTACTTC. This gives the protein CASSISSGQREQYF.

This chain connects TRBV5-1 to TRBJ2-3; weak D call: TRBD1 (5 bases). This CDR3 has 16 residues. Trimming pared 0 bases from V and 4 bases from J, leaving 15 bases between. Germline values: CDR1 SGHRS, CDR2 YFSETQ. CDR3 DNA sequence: TGCGCCAGCAGCTTGGCCGGACCAAGGGGCCCAGATACGCAGTATTTT. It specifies CASSLAGPRGPDTQYF.

The CDR3 protein is CASSGNGLAGPTYEQYF. The DNA of the CDR3 is TGTGCCAGCAGCGGAAATGGACTAGCGGGGCCTACCTACGAGCAGTACTTC. This chain connects TRBV9 to TRBJ2-7; 12 bases are a match to TRBD2. J gave up 2 bases and V 3 bases, and 9 bases lay outside the gene matches. Looked up from germline, CDR1 is SGDLS and CDR2 is YYNGEE. The length of the CDR3 is 17 residues.

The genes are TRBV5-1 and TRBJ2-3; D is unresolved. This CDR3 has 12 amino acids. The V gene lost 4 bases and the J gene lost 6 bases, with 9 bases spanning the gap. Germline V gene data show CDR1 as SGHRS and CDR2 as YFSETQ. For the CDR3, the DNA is TGCGCCAGCAGCCTCCTGTCCGATACGCAGTATTTT. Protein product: CASSLLSDTQYF.

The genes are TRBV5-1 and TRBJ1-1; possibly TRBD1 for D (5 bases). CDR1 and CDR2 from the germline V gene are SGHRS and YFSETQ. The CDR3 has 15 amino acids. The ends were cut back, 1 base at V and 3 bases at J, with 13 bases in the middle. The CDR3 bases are TGCGCCAGCAGCTTGCCCCGCTCGGGGGACACTGAAGCTTTCTTT. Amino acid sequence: CASSLPRSGDTEAFF.

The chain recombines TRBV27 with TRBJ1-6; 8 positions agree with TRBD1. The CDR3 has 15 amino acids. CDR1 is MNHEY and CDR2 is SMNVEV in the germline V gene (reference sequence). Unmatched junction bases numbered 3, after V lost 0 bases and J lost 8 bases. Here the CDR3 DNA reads TGTGCCAGCAGTTTATCCAGGGGGCCGCATTCACCCCTCCACTTT. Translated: CASSLSRGPHSPLHF.

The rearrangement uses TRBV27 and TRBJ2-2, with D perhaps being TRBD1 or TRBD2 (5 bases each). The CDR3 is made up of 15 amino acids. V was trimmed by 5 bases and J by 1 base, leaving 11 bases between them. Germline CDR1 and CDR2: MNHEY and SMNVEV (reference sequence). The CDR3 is CASSPRDQNTGELFF. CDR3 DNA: TGTGCCAGCAGTCCCCGGGACCAGAACACCGGGGAGCTGTTTTTT.

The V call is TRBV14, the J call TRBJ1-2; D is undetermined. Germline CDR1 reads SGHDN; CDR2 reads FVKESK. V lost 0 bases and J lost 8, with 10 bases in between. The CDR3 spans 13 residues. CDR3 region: CASSQEARWGYTF. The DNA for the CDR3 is TGTGCCAGCAGCCAAGAGGCGCGTTGGGGCTACACCTTC.

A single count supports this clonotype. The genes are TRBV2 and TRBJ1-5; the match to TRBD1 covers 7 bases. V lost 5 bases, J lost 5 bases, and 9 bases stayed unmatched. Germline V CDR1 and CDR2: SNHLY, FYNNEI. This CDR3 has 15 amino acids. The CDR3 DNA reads TGTGCCAGCAGTTCGAGACAGGGATCGGATCAGCCCCAGCATTTT. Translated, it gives CASSSRQGSDQPQHF.

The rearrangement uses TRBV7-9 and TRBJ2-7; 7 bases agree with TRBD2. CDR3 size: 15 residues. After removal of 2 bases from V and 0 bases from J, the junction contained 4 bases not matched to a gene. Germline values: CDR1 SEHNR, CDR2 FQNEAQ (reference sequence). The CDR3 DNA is TGTGCCAGCAGCTTAACCGAGCGGGGCTCCTACGAGCAGTACTTC. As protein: CASSLTERGSYEQYF.

CDR3 sequence: CASTLTGGDTEAFF. The CDR3 coding sequence is TGTGCCAGCACCCTCACAGGGGGGGACACTGAAGCTTTCTTT. The rearrangement links TRBV27 to TRBJ1-1; 8 positions match TRBD1. Trimming removed 7 bases from V and 3 bases from J; junction bases left unmatched: 7. This CDR3 region has 14 residues. Germline V CDR1 and CDR2: MNHEY, SMNVEV (reference sequence).

This CDR3 is CASSQGLRGSSYNEQFF. CDR3 coding DNA: TGCGCCAGCAGCCAAGGCCTTAGAGGGTCCTCCTACAATGAGCAGTTCTTC. This chain connects TRBV4-1 to TRBJ2-1; D is perhaps TRBD2 (5 bases). The V and J ends lost 1 base and 0 bases respectively, with 13 bases between them. Germline V gene lookup returns CDR1 MGHRA and CDR2 YSYEKL. The CDR3 covers 17 residues.

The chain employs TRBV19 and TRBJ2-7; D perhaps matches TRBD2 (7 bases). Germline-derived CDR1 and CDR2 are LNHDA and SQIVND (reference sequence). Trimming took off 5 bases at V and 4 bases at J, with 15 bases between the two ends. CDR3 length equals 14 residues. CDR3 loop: CASSGGGSEYEQYF. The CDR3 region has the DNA TGTGCCAGTAGTGGGGGCGGGAGTGAGTACGAGCAGTACTTC.

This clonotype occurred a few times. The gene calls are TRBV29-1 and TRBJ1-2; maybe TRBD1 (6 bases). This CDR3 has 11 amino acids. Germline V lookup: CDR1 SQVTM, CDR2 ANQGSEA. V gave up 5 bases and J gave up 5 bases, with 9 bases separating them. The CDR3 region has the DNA TGCAGCGTTCAGGGGAGGTATGGCTACACCTTC. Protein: CSVQGRYGYTF.

The CDR3 sequence is CASSLERQSQAFF. CDR3 DNA: TGTGCCAGCAGCTTAGAACGGCAGTCTCAGGCTTTCTTT. The chain uses TRBV11-2 and TRBJ1-1; D call uncertain. Germline V gives CDR1 SGHAT, CDR2 FQNNGV. With 0 bases removed from V and 11 bases from J, the gap between germline ends came to 13 bases. CDR3 length: 13 amino acids.

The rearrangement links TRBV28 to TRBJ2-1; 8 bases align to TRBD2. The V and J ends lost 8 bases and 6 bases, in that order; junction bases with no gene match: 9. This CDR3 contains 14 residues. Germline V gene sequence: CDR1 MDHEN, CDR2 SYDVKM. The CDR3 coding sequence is TGTGCCAGCTCCGAACTAGCGGAAGTCAATGAGCAGTTCTTC. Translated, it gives CASSELAEVNEQFF. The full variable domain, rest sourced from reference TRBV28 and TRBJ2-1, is DVKVTQSSRYLVKRTGEKVFLECVQDMDHENMFWYRQDPGLGLRLIYFSYDVKMKEKGDIPEGYSVSREKKERFSLILESASTNQTSMYLCASSELAEVNEQFFGPGTRLTVL.

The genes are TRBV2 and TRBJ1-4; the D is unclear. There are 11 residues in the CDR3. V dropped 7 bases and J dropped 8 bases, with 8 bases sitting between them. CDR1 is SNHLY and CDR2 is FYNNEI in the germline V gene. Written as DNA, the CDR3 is TGTGCCAGCATATCATGGGAAAAACTGTTTTTT. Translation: CASISWEKLFF.

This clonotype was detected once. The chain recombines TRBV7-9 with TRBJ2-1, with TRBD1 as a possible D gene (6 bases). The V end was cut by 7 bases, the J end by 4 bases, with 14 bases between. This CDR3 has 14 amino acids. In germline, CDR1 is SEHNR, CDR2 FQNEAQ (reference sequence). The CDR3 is CASNTNREYNEQFF. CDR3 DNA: TGTGCCAGCAACACTAACAGGGAATACAATGAGCAGTTCTTC.

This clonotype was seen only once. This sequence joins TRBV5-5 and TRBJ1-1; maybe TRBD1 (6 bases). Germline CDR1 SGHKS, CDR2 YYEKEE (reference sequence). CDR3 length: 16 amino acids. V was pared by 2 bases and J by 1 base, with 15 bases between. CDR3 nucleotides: TGTGCCAGCAGCTTCTCCAAACAGGGAACGAACACTGAAGCTTTCTTT. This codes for CASSFSKQGTNTEAFF.

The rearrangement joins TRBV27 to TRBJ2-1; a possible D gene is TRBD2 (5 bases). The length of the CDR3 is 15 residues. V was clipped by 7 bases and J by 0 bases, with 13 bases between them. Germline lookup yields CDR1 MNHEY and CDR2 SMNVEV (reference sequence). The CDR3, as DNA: TGTGCCAGCATCAAACCGGGGAGCTCCTACAATGAGCAGTTCTTC. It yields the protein CASIKPGSSYNEQFF.

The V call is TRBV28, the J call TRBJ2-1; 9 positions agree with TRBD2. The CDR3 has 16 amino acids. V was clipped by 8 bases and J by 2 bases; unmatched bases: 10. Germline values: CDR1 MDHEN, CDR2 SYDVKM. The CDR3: CASGGSGRITYNEQFF. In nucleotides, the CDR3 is TGTGCCAGCGGGGGTAGCGGGAGAATAACCTACAATGAGCAGTTCTTC.

This CDR3 is CASSDGLAVTDTQYF. The CDR3 region has the DNA TGTGCCAGCAGCGATGGACTAGCGGTCACAGATACGCAGTATTTT. The J gene is TRBJ2-3, the V gene TRBV9; 10 bases line up with TRBD2. The CDR3 contains 15 residues. The V segment lost 3 bases and the J segment 2 bases; nucleotides outside the gene matches: 3. Germline V CDR1 and CDR2: SGDLS, YYNGEE.

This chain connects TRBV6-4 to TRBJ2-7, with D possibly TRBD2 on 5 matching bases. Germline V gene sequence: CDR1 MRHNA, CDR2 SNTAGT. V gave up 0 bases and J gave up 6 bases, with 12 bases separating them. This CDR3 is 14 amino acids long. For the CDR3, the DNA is TGTGCCAGCAGTGACTCGTTTCGCAGCGGCGAGCAGTACTTC. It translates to CASSDSFRSGEQYF.

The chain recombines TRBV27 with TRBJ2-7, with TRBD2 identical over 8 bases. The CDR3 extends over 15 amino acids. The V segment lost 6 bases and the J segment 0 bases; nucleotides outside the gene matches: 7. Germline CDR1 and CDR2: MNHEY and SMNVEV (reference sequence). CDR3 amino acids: CASRIVREGSYEQYF. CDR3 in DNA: TGTGCCAGCAGGATTGTTCGGGAGGGCTCCTACGAGCAGTACTTC.